This T cell receptor beta chain derives from a study of shared clonotypes between healthy human individuals. This CDR3 comprises 16 residues. V gave up 6 bases and J gave up 14 bases; unmatched junction bases: 19. Germline V gene data show CDR1 as MNHNY and CDR2 as SVGAGI (reference sequence). Some clones are missing from TCRdb's copy, which holds only in-frame ones; the method was immunoSEQ multiplex PCR. The sample has just over 2,000,000 clones; approximately 95% are singletons. This receptor was taken from a man between 18 and 29 years old in good health. This chain links TRBV6-6 with TRBJ2-1; 10 positions agree with TRBD2. Sequenced input: naive CD4+ T cells sorted from blood. The sample's subset: CD45RA+ positively selected. The CDR3 nucleotides read TGTGCCAGCAGGGAGCAAGGGACTAGCGCCCACCGGGGGGAGTTCTTC. Translating it yields CASREQGTSAHRGEFF.